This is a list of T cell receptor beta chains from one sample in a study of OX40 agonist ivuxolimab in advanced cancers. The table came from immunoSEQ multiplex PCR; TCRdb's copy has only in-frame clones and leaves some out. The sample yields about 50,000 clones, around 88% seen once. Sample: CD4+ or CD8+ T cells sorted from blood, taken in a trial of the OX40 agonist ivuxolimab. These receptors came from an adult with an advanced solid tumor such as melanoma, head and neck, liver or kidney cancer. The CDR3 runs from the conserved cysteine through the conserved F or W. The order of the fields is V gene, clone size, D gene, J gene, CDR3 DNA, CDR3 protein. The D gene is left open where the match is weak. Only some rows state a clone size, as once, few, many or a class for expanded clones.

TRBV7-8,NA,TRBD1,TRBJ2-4,TGTGCCAGCAGCTTAACCTCTACAGGGGGCGCGTCCAAAAACATTCAGTACTTC,CASSLTSTGGASKNIQYF
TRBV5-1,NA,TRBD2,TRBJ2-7,TGCGCCAGCAGCTTGGCTGCGGGAGCCCCCTACGAGCAGTACTTC,CASSLAAGAPYEQYF
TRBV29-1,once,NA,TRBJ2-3,TGCAGCGTTCGACCGAGCACAGATACGCAGTATTTT,CSVRPSTDTQYF
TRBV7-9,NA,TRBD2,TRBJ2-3,TGTGCCAGCAGCTTAAACTTTCCCCAGGTTGGGACTACAAAAGATACGCAGTATTTT,CASSLNFPQVGTTKDTQYF
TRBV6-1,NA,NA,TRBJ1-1,TGTGCCAGCAGTACCAGGACGATGAACACTGAAGCTTTCTTT,CASSTRTMNTEAFF
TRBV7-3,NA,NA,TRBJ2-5,TGTGCCAGCAGCTTAACCCCGGGACCCGGAGAGACCCAGTACTTC,CASSLTPGPGETQYF
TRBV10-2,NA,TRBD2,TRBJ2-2,TGCGCCAGCGGGGCGGGAGAAATCACCGGGGAGCTGTTTTTT,CASGAGEITGELFF
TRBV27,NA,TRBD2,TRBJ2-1,TGTGCCAGCAGTTCCCGGACTAGCGGGAGGAATGAGCAGTTCTTC,CASSSRTSGRNEQFF
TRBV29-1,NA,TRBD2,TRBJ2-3,TGCAGCGTTTCCGGGACTAGCGACAGCACAGATACGCAGTATTTT,CSVSGTSDSTDTQYF
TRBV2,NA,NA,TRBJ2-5,TGTGCCAGCAGTCAATGGACCCGCGGAACAGGTACCAAGACCCAGTACTTC,CASSQWTRGTGTKTQYF
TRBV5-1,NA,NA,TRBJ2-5,TGCGCCAGCAGCTTGACAGTTGGGGGGACCCAGTACTTC,CASSLTVGGTQYF
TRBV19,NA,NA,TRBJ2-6,TGTGCCAGTAGTATAGGTGGACAGTTAGGCTCTGGGGCCAACGTCCTGACTTTC,CASSIGGQLGSGANVLTF
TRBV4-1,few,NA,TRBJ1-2,TGCGCCAGCAGCCAAGATGGGACATACTATGGCTACACCTTC,CASSQDGTYYGYTF